Listed below are T cell receptor beta chains from one sample, sequenced in a study of T cells in localized non-small cell lung cancer. Assay: immunoSEQ multiplex PCR; the TCRdb copy retains only in-frame clones and omits some. Of some 30,000 clones in the sample, approximately 90% were seen once. This sample comprised peripheral blood mononuclear cells, obtained before any cancer treatment. The source is a female donor of 60 years or more with stage II lung adenocarcinoma. Each CDR3 is given with its conserved first and last residue. Each record gives: V gene, clone size, CDR3 length, J gene, D gene, CDR3 DNA, CDR3 protein. The D gene is left open where the match is weak. Expanded clones are given a class, and other clones once, few, many or no size at all.

>TRBV5-1|once|15|TRBJ2-7|TRBD1
TGCGCCAGCAGCAGAGGGACAGGGGACTCCTACGAGCAGTACTTC
CASSRGTGDSYEQYF
>TRBV18|.|16|TRBJ1-5|.
TGTGCCAGCTCACCAGGATCAGGGAATAGCAATCAGCCCCAGCATTTT
CASSPGSGNSNQPQHF
>TRBV30|.|15|TRBJ1-3|.
TGTGCCTGGAGTGTCTTTCCAGGGCTGGGAAACACCATATATTTT
CAWSVFPGLGNTIYF
>TRBV28|once|15|TRBJ2-2|.
TGTGCCAGCAGTTTATGGCAGGGGAACACCGGGGAGCTGTTTTTT
CASSLWQGNTGELFF
>TRBV5-1|.|14|TRBJ1-6|.
TGCGCCAGCAGCAATGAGATCCGGAATTCACCCCTCCACTTT
CASSNEIRNSPLHF
>TRBV29-1|.|15|TRBJ2-3|TRBD2
TGCAGCGCCGGACTAGCGGGAAAGGCCACAGATACGCAGTATTTT
CSAGLAGKATDTQYF
>TRBV2|.|12|TRBJ1-5|.
TGTGCCAGCAGTGAAAGAGTACAGGCCCAGCATTTT
CASSERVQAQHF
>TRBV29-1|.|12|TRBJ2-5|.
TGCAGCGCCGGAGGGGGCCAAGAGACCCAGTACTTC
CSAGGGQETQYF
>TRBV28|.|13|TRBJ1-1|.
TGTGCCAGCACCCACAGGGAAAACACTGAAGCTTTCTTT
CASTHRENTEAFF
>TRBV27|few|15|TRBJ1-5|.
TGTGCCAGCAGTTCAAGGCCGTTGGGCAATCAGCCCCAGCATTTT
CASSSRPLGNQPQHF
>TRBV18|once|15|TRBJ1-1|.
TGTGCCAGCTCACCACCGAGCGAGCGTAACACTGAAGCTTTCTTT
CASSPPSERNTEAFF
>TRBV18|.|15|TRBJ2-2|.
TGTGCCAGCTCAGCTAACAGGTTAAACGCCGGGGAGCTGTTTTTT
CASSANRLNAGELFF
>TRBV6-1|.|14|TRBJ1-6|.
TGTGCCAGCAGCTTGCATGGAGACGGTTCACCCCTCCACTTT
CASSLHGDGSPLHF
>TRBV29-1|once|15|TRBJ2-1|.
TGCAGCGCCCCTAAGGACGGTAGCTCCTACAATGAGCAGTTCTTC
CSAPKDGSSYNEQFF
>TRBV4-3|.|19|TRBJ1-5|.
TGCGCCAGCAGCCAAGAGAGTGGGACACGGGTTTCGAGCAATCAGCCCCAGCATTTT
CASSQESGTRVSSNQPQHF
>TRBV5-1|.|13|TRBJ2-5|TRBD1
TGCGCCAGCAGCGACAGGGTAGGCGAGACCCAGTACTTC
CASSDRVGETQYF
>TRBV27|.|15|TRBJ2-3|TRBD2
TGTGCCAGCAGTTTTTCGCCGACTAGCCGGGATACGCAGTATTTT
CASSFSPTSRDTQYF
>TRBV7-2|.|14|TRBJ1-4|.
TGTGCCAGCAGCTTAGCAACAGGCAATGAAAAACTGTTTTTT
CASSLATGNEKLFF
>TRBV10-1|few|17|TRBJ1-6|.
TGCGCCAGCAGTGGCGACGGCCCTGAGCTTTCTTATTCACCCCTCCACTTT
CASSGDGPELSYSPLHF
>TRBV28|.|15|TRBJ2-5|TRBD2
TGTGCCAGCAGCCTTGGGACTAGCGCTTATGGGACCCAGTACTTC
CASSLGTSAYGTQYF
>TRBV28|.|15|TRBJ2-7|.
TGTGCCAGCAGTTCATACACAGGGAGTTCCTACGAGCAGTACTTC
CASSSYTGSSYEQYF
>TRBV6-1|once|15|TRBJ1-4|TRBD1
TGTGCCAGCGACTTTTCCGGGACAGGTGTTGAAAAACTGTTTTTT
CASDFSGTGVEKLFF
>TRBV19|.|14|TRBJ2-2|.
TGTGCCAGTAGTAACCCGGGGGACACCGGGGAGTTGTTTTTT
CASSNPGDTGELFF
>TRBV5-6|.|16|TRBJ2-5|TRBD2
TGTGCCAGCAGCTATAAGGCGGGGGTAAGAGGGGAGACCCAGTACTTC
CASSYKAGVRGETQYF
>TRBV29-1|.|13|TRBJ2-7|.
TGCAGCGTTGATTCAGGGTTTGGTTACGAGCAGTACTTC
CSVDSGFGYEQYF